This is a list of T cell receptor beta chains from one sample in a study of graft-versus-host responses after intestinal transplantation. TCRdb keeps only in-frame clones here, not all; method: immunoSEQ multiplex PCR. There are about 50,000 clones in the sample; around 85% occur only once, and less than 0.5% lies in the top ten. Their recognized antigens are unknown. Sample: unstimulated CD4+ T cells sorted from spleen or lymph node cells, taken before transplant. These TCRs come from a human donor who was the organ donor for an intestinal transplant. CDR3s include the opening cysteine and the closing phenylalanine or tryptophan. A D gene is named only where the DNA matches it firmly. Size is stated for part of the rows, as once, few or many counts, or as a class when the clone is expanded.

>TRBD2|TRBV5-4|NA|TRBJ2-7
CASSATSEGYEQYF
TGTGCCAGCAGCGCTACTAGCGAGGGGTACGAGCAGTACTTC
>NA|TRBV6-5|NA|TRBJ1-1
CASSDRVGNTEAFF
TGTGCCAGCAGTGATAGGGTGGGTAACACTGAAGCTTTCTTT
>NA|TRBV29-1|NA|TRBJ1-2
CSVAPNNYGYTF
TGCAGCGTTGCCCCTAATAACTATGGCTACACCTTC
>TRBD2|TRBV4-1|NA|TRBJ2-5
CASSQVTPASGLQETQYF
TGCGCCAGCAGCCAAGTCACCCCTGCTAGCGGCCTCCAAGAGACCCAGTACTTC
>TRBD1|TRBV19|few|TRBJ1-2
CASSISGTGGYGYTF
TGTGCCAGTAGTATTTCCGGGACAGGGGGCTATGGCTACACCTTC
>TRBD1|TRBV6-5|few|TRBJ1-2
CASSYSTGVYGYTF
TGTGCCAGCAGTTACTCAACAGGGGTATATGGCTACACCTTC
>NA|TRBV7-2|NA|TRBJ2-3
CASSLRLIDTQYF
TGTGCCAGCAGCTTAAGGCTAATAGATACGCAGTATTTT
>TRBD2|TRBV5-1|NA|TRBJ2-7
CASSWTSGSSEQYF
TGCGCCAGCAGCTGGACTAGCGGGAGCTCCGAGCAGTACTTC
>TRBD2|TRBV7-9|NA|TRBJ2-3
CASSIGLAGGPTDTQYF
TGTGCCAGCAGCATCGGACTAGCGGGGGGGCCCACAGATACGCAGTATTTT
>TRBD1|TRBV5-1|few|TRBJ2-2
CASSRQGAGITGELFF
TGCGCCAGCAGCCGACAGGGGGCAGGTATCACCGGGGAGCTGTTTTTT
>NA|TRBV19|NA|TRBJ1-1
CASSAYSEGAFF
TGTGCCAGTAGTGCATACAGCGAAGGAGCTTTCTTT
>NA|TRBV6-1|NA|TRBJ1-4
CASNTERGLQKLFF
TGTGCCAGCAATACGGAGAGGGGCCTCCAAAAACTGTTTTTT
>NA|TRBV4-2|NA|TRBJ2-7
CASSQDPSGRASYEQYF
TGTGCCAGCAGCCAAGATCCGAGCGGCAGGGCCTCCTACGAGCAGTACTTC
>NA|TRBV5-1|NA|TRBJ2-5
CASSLAPAQETQYF
TGCGCCAGCAGCTTGGCCCCGGCTCAAGAGACCCAGTACTTC
>NA|TRBV6-8|NA|TRBJ1-1
CASSGVVEAFF
TGTGCCAGCAGTGGGGTGGTCGAAGCTTTCTTT
>TRBD1|TRBV27|NA|TRBJ1-5
CASSPQGGTQHF
TGTGCCAGCAGTCCCCAGGGGGGTACCCAGCATTTT
>NA|TRBV5-6|NA|TRBJ2-2
CASSLSGPGELFF
TGTGCCAGCAGCTTGTCGGGGCCCGGGGAGCTGTTTTTT
>NA|TRBV6-1|NA|TRBJ1-2
CASSEGGLINYGYTF
TGTGCCAGCAGTGAAGGTGGACTTATTAACTATGGCTACACCTTC
>TRBD1|TRBV4-2|NA|TRBJ2-7
CASSQEDRASYEQYF
TGTGCCAGCAGCCAAGAGGACAGGGCCTCCTACGAGCAGTACTTC